This TCR beta chain was recovered during a study of radiation and T cells in renal cell carcinoma. On the study more broadly: Nephrectomy followed 15 Gy stereotactic body radiation by 4 weeks.

Assay: immunoSEQ multiplex PCR; the TCRdb copy retains only in-frame clones and omits some. The table includes roughly 130,000 clones, 80% to 90% detected once. The time point: blood 2 weeks post-SBRT. Treatment given: 15 Gy SBRT to primary tumor, nephrectomy 4 weeks later. This renal cell carcinoma was of the clear cell type. Study-wide results and limits: In blood, top tumor clones expanded by 2 weeks, shrinking by 4.

In this sample, this clone turned up a few times. Antigen: not known. V was trimmed by 8 bases and J by 7 bases, leaving 9 bases between them. The CDR3 is 12 amino acids. From germline, CDR1 is MNHEY and CDR2 SMNVEV (reference sequence). Specimen: blood, collected from a patient whose treatment included radiotherapy and nephrectomy. This clonotype originated in a woman aged 60-75 years with renal cell carcinoma. The chain combines TRBV27 with TRBJ1-6; D unresolved. The CDR3 nucleotides read TGTGCCAGCTCTCACCTCAATTCACCCCTCCACTTT. Protein sequence: CASSHLNSPLHF.